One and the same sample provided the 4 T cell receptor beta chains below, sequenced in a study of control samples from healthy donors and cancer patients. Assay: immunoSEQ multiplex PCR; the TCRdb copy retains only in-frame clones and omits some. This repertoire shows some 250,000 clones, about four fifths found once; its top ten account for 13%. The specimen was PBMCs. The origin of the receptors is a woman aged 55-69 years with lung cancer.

CDR3 DNA: TGTGCCAGCAGCCCGGACAGGGGTAACTATGGCTACACCTTC. It translates to CASSPDRGNYGYTF. This chain uses TRBV6-4 with TRBJ1-2; 9 nucleotides match TRBD1. After removal of 6 bases from V and 1 base from J, the junction contained 3 bases not matched to a gene. The CDR3 is made up of 14 amino acids. Germline loops: CDR1 MRHNA, CDR2 SNTAGT.

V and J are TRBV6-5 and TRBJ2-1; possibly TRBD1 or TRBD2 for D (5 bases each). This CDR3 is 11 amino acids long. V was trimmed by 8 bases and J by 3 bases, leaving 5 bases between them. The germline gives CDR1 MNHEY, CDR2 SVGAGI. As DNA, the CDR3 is TGTGCCAGCGGGGGCTACAATGAGCAGTTCTTC. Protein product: CASGGYNEQFF.

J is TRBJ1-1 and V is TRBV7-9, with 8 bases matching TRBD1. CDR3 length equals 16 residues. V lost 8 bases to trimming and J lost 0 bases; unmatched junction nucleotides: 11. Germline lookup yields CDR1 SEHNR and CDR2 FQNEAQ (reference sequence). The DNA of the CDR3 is TGTGCCAGCGTCCGTCAGGGGGCCCTCATGAACACTGAAGCTTTCTTT. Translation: CASVRQGALMNTEAFF.

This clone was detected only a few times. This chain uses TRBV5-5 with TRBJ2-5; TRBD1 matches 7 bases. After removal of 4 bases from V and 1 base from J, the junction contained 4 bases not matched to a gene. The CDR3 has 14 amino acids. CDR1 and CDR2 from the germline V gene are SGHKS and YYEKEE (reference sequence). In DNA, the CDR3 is TGTGCCAGCAGCATACGGGACAGCCAAGAGACCCAGTACTTC. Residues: CASSIRDSQETQYF.